This T cell receptor (beta chain) was obtained from a study of blood T cell repertoires in COVID-19. At the level of the study: Acute-phase and convalescent COVID-19 samples originated in the United States, Italy and Spain. PBMCs, B-cell-depleted T cells, or T cells provided the cDNA or gDNA that made up the material.

This clone showed up many times. The CDR3 spans 12 residues. Losses at the gene ends were 7 bases for V and 7 bases for J; bases not matched to a gene: 6. Germline V lookup: CDR1 MGHDK, CDR2 SYGVNS. Authors' analysis steps: Reference gene primer amplification gave estimated nucleated cell counts. Libraries were prepared by immunoSEQ multiplex PCR; TCRdb keeps only in-frame clonotypes and omits some of them. For V, J and clone size, that table is used; D and trimming come from the DNA. The sample yields 65,000 to 70,000 clones, 79% seen once. Material: peripheral blood. The chain uses TRBV25-1 and TRBJ1-1; 7 nucleotides align to TRBD1. This receptor was obtained from a man in his sixties with acute or convalescent COVID-19. The CDR3 reads CASIHDRDEAFF. The CDR3 region has the DNA TGTGCCAGCATCCACGACAGGGATGAAGCTTTCTTT.